These 31 T cell receptor beta chains share one sample of origin, sequenced in a study of spatial heterogeneity in lung cancer. Whole-study results and caveats: The study found that expanded intratumoral alpha and beta TCR counts tracked tumor mutation counts.

TCRdb independently ran MiXCR on the 5' RACE reads; one entry per CDR3 protein. The data contain thousands of distinct CDR3 sequences, less than 20% of them singletons. Time point defined: sample taken at primary tumor resection. What these receptors recognize is not known. Sequenced here: lung tumor tissue, sampled at surgery. All receptors derive from a female donor with early-stage non-small cell lung cancer.

By share of the sample, this clonotype is medium-sized (0.01 to 0.1%). V and J are TRBV7-9 and TRBJ2-1, with D unresolved. The V gene lost 1 base and the J gene lost 8 bases, with 6 bases spanning the gap. Germline-derived CDR1 and CDR2 are SEHNR and FQNEAQ (reference sequence). The CDR3 runs 12 residues. The CDR3 sequence: CASSLGSDEQFF. The CDR3, as DNA: TGTGCCAGCAGCTTAGGGAGCGATGAGCAGTTCTTC.

This clonotype was observed many times. The genes are TRBV10-3 and TRBJ2-3, with a weak D call TRBD1 (5 bases). The CDR3 sequence is 14 residues long. Trimming removed 7 bases from V and 0 bases from J, with 11 bases in between. Germline V CDR1 and CDR2: ENHRY, SYGVKD. The CDR3 region has the DNA TGTGCCATCAAAGGGGCTTTTAGCACAGATACGCAGTATTTT. Its translation: CAIKGAFSTDTQYF.

This clonotype is classed as medium-sized. The chain links TRBV12-3 or TRBV12-4 to TRBJ2-3; the D gene is possibly TRBD2 (5 bases). This CDR3 has 14 amino acids. The V and J ends lost 7 bases and 3 bases respectively, with 14 bases between them. CDR3 residues: CASTLRRGTDTQYF. The CDR3 DNA is TGTGCCAGCACCCTCCGTAGAGGGACAGATACGCAGTATTTT.

This clonotype is classed as medium-sized. The V call is TRBV11-2, the J call TRBJ2-5; TRBD2 aligns across 7 bases. The ends lost 5 bases at V and 6 bases at J; junction bases unmatched: 21. This CDR3 spans 18 amino acids. CDR1 is SGHAT, CDR2 FQNNGV, per germline. In DNA form, the CDR3 reads TGTGCCAGCAGCCCCCAGTTTCCCGGGGCTAGCGGCGACCAGACCCAGTACTTC. Its protein product is CASSPQFPGASGDQTQYF.

This clonotype counts as medium-sized (0.01 to 0.1%). The rearrangement links TRBV12-3 or TRBV12-4 to TRBJ2-1; TRBD1 aligns across 12 bases. The CDR3 covers 14 residues. J lost 5 bases, V lost 8 bases, and 4 bases had no gene match. As DNA, the CDR3 is TGTGCCAGCCGGGACAGGGGGCCCCACAATGAGCAGTTCTTC. This translates into CASRDRGPHNEQFF.

Remarks on this clonotype: In this CDR3 the conserved last residue, phenylalanine or tryptophan, is missing, so a read error is likely. This chain joins TRBV3-1 and TRBJ1-2; 11 nucleotides agree with TRBD1. The junction had 9 bases not matched to a gene; V was cut back by 4 bases and J by 8 bases. The length of the CDR3 is 15 residues. Germline CDR1 and CDR2: LGHDT and YNNKEL (reference sequence). This chain's CDR3 is CASSLGQGAKEGYTL. CDR3 bases: TGTGCCAGCAGCCTCGGACAGGGGGCCAAGGAGGGCTACACCTTA.

Judged by abundance, this clonotype is large. The chain is built from TRBV20-1 and TRBJ2-7; D is possibly TRBD1 (6 bases). The CDR3 length is 13 residues. Germline CDR1 reads DFQATT; CDR2 reads SNEGSKA (reference sequence). V was pared by 6 bases and J by 2 bases, with 14 bases between. CDR3 coding DNA: TGCAGTGCAATTAGAGGGGGTCCCTACGAGCAGTACTTC. Protein: CSAIRGGPYEQYF.

By share, this clonotype ranks as medium-sized. The J gene is TRBJ1-3, the V gene TRBV12-3 or TRBV12-4; 11 bases are shared with TRBD1. There are 15 residues in the CDR3. Trimming at V came to 4 bases and at J to 4 bases, leaving 3 bases not matched to a gene. CDR3 amino acids: CASSSGTGGGNTIYF. CDR3 sequence (DNA): TGTGCCAGCAGTTCCGGGACAGGGGGAGGAAACACCATATATTTT.

A remark on this clonotype: The conserved phenylalanine or tryptophan is not found at the CDR3 terminus, so this likely reflects a read error. The limits of the CDR3 on the DNA are not certain, so only TCRdb's listed CDR3 is given. This chain's CDR3 is CASSPLKADPHSL. The J gene is TRBJ2-7, the V gene TRBV18; TRBD1 is taken as the D call from the table, unchecked against the DNA. The CDR3 spans 13 residues, counting both ends. The germline CDR1 and CDR2 sequences are KGHSH and LQKENI.

In its sample, this clonotype is medium-sized. This chain uses TRBV2 with TRBJ2-3; TRBD1 aligns across 8 bases. V was pared by 2 bases and J by 7 bases, with 11 bases of the junction left unmatched. Germline CDR1 SNHLY, CDR2 FYNNEI. The CDR3 extends over 16 amino acids. CDR3 sequence reads: CASSEWDRFKVNTQYF. The DNA for the CDR3 is TGTGCCAGCAGTGAATGGGACAGGTTTAAAGTGAATACGCAGTATTTT.

In this sample, this clonotype is medium-sized. V gene TRBV20-1 combines with J gene TRBJ2-3; tentatively, D is TRBD2 (6 bases). This CDR3 has 12 amino acids. Germline CDR1 reads DFQATT; CDR2 reads SNEGSKA (reference sequence). V gave up 3 bases and J gave up 6 bases, with 10 bases separating them. The CDR3 coding sequence is TGCAGTGCTAGGGCGGGGAGCGATACGCAGTATTTT. Amino acids: CSARAGSDTQYF.

By share, this clonotype counts as medium-sized. The chain joins TRBV7-2 to TRBJ2-1; D is uncertain. The CDR3 consists of 15 residues. Trimming left V 1 base short and J 2 bases short, with 9 bases between. The germline V gene has CDR1 SGHTA and CDR2 FQGNSA. Written as DNA, the CDR3 is TGTGCCAGCAGCTTAGAGCTCAGCCCCTACAATGAGCAGTTCTTC. Amino acids: CASSLELSPYNEQFF.

Judged by abundance, this clonotype is large. The V call is TRBV29-1, the J call TRBJ2-1; D might be TRBD2 (5 bases). This CDR3 spans 15 amino acids. CDR1 is SQVTM and CDR2 is ANQGSEA in the germline V gene. The V end lost 3 bases, the J end lost 1 base, and 13 bases lay between the germline ends. CDR3 loop: CSVDAHGGSYNEQFF. The CDR3 region has the DNA TGCAGCGTTGACGCACACGGAGGTTCCTACAATGAGCAGTTCTTC.

V gene TRBV7-2 combines with J gene TRBJ2-1, with 12 bases lining up with TRBD2. Germline CDR1 reads SGHTA; CDR2 reads FQGNSA. The CDR3 is made up of 16 amino acids. The ends lost 4 bases at V and 4 bases at J; junction bases unmatched: 5. CDR3 residues: CASSYPGLAGYNEQFF. In DNA form, the CDR3 reads TGTGCCAGCAGCTACCCGGGACTAGCGGGTTACAATGAGCAGTTCTTC.

In DNA, the CDR3 is TGTGCCAGCAGCTTACCAAGACAGGGACCTGGGGCCAACGTCCTGACTTTC. It yields the protein CASSLPRQGPGANVLTF. The chain couples TRBV7-9 to TRBJ2-6; 7 bases match TRBD1. Germline CDR1 SEHNR, CDR2 FQNEAQ (reference sequence). The CDR3 totals 17 residues. Unmatched junction bases numbered 6, after V lost 2 bases and J lost 2 bases.

Relative to its sample, this clonotype is medium-sized (0.01 to 0.1%). J is TRBJ1-5 and V is TRBV19; TRBD1 might be the D (6 bases). The length of the CDR3 is 13 residues. V lost 8 bases and J lost 3, with 11 bases in between. Germline V CDR1 and CDR2: LNHDA, SQIVND (reference sequence). CDR3 DNA: TGTGCCAGTTACGGACAGATCAATCAGCCCCAGCATTTT. Translation: CASYGQINQPQHF.

By frequency in the sample, this clonotype is medium-sized. The chain combines TRBV9 with TRBJ1-6, with 8 bases identical to TRBD1. The CDR3 spans 16 residues. Germline V gene sequence: CDR1 SGDLS, CDR2 YYNGEE. Losses at the gene ends were 3 bases for V and 2 bases for J; bases not matched to a gene: 4. The CDR3 nucleotides read TGTGCCAGCAGCGAATCACAGGGGGCCTATAATTCACCCCTCCACTTT. Translation: CASSESQGAYNSPLHF.

In its sample, this clonotype ranks as medium-sized. The V gene is TRBV7-6, the J gene TRBJ2-7; TRBD1 or TRBD2 may be the D gene (6 bases each). V shed 5 bases and J shed 3 bases, with 17 bases lying between them. CDR3 length: 15 residues. Per the germline V gene, CDR1 is SGHVS and CDR2 is FNYEAQ. CDR3 residues: CASSRLPGGGYEQYF. CDR3 in DNA: TGTGCCAGCAGCCGGCTCCCTGGAGGGGGCTACGAGCAGTACTTC. The entire variable domain, with the rest obtained from reference TRBV7-6 and TRBJ2-7, is as follows: GAGVSQSPRYKVTKRGQDVALRCDPISGHVSLYWYRQALGQGPEFLTYFNYEAQQDKSGLPNDRFSAERPEGSISTLTIQRTEQRDSAMYRCASSRLPGGGYEQYFGPGTRLTVT.

This clonotype is categorized as large. The V and J genes are TRBV6-5 and TRBJ2-7, with 7 bases identical to TRBD1. Germline values: CDR1 MNHEY, CDR2 SVGAGI. This CDR3 spans 15 amino acids. The V gene end was trimmed by 2 bases and the J gene end by 0 bases; junction bases not matched to a gene: 4. CDR3 sequence reads: CASSYGTESSYEQYF. In DNA, the CDR3 is TGTGCCAGCAGTTACGGGACAGAAAGCTCCTACGAGCAGTACTTC.

This clonotype ranks as medium-sized. The genes are TRBV28 and TRBJ2-3; D possibly corresponds to TRBD1 (6 bases). CDR1 is MDHEN, CDR2 SYDVKM, per germline. The CDR3 runs to 15 residues. Trimming took off 7 bases at V and 0 bases at J, with 14 bases between the two ends. The CDR3 DNA is TGTGCCAGCAATAAGGGGGTAGCGAGCACAGATACGCAGTATTTT. As protein: CASNKGVASTDTQYF.

The sample holds a few counts of this clonotype. The rearrangement links TRBV20-1 to TRBJ1-6; D perhaps matches TRBD1 (6 bases). V gave up 0 bases and J gave up 7 bases, with 22 bases separating them. The CDR3 consists of 18 residues. CDR1 DFQATT and CDR2 SNEGSKA come from the germline V gene (reference sequence). The CDR3 protein is CSARDVQGSSPRNSPLHF. CDR3 nucleotides: TGCAGTGCTAGAGATGTTCAGGGGTCGAGCCCTCGAAATTCACCCCTCCACTTT.

This clonotype is medium-sized. The V and J genes are TRBV6-5 and TRBJ2-3, with 7 bases lining up with TRBD2. This CDR3 has 16 amino acids. Germline V gene data show CDR1 as MNHEY and CDR2 as SVGAGI. The trim removed 6 bases at V and 1 base at J, leaving 10 bases unmatched. CDR3 nucleotide sequence: TGTGCCAGCAGGGACCCCGCGGGGGTCCGCACAGATACGCAGTATTTT. Amino acid sequence: CASRDPAGVRTDTQYF.

The chain links TRBV29-1 to TRBJ2-7, with 8 bases identical to TRBD1. The germline V gene has CDR1 SQVTM and CDR2 ANQGSEA. The CDR3 has 11 residues. V dropped 7 bases and J dropped 4; count of bases not matched to a gene: 3. The CDR3 nucleotides are TGCAGCGGAGGACAGGGATACGAGCAGTACTTC. Residues: CSGGQGYEQYF.

The count of this clonotype is one. A read error is possible here, since a much larger clone lies one base away. This rearrangement joins TRBV3-1 to TRBJ2-2, with 8 bases matching TRBD1. There are 14 residues in the CDR3. Per the germline V gene, CDR1 is LGHDT and CDR2 is YNNKEL (reference sequence). V shed 2 bases, J shed 5 bases, and the junction held 1 base outside the gene matches. The CDR3 spells CASSQRTGTGELFF. The CDR3 nucleotides are TGTGCCAGCAGCCAAAGGACAGGGACCGGGGAGCTGTTTTTT.

This clonotype ranks as medium-sized (0.01 to 0.1%). The chain carries TRBV11-2 and TRBJ2-6, with D possibly matching TRBD1 (5 bases). The CDR3 sequence is 15 residues long. Trimming took off 5 bases at V and 1 base at J, with 9 bases between the two ends. Per germline, CDR1 SGHAT and CDR2 FQNNGV. The CDR3 DNA is TGTGCCAGCAGCCCTGGACATTCTGGGGCCAACGTCCTGACTTTC. It translates to CASSPGHSGANVLTF.

Relative to its sample, this clonotype is medium-sized. V and J are TRBV30 and TRBJ2-3; 8 bases match TRBD2. CDR1 and CDR2 (germline): GTSNPN, SVGIG (reference sequence). The CDR3 is 16 residues long. V lost 2 bases and J lost 6; bases outside the gene matches: 13. This CDR3 reads CAWSNFHSGEGDTQYF. The CDR3 DNA reads TGTGCCTGGAGTAACTTCCATAGCGGGGAGGGGGATACGCAGTATTTT. Based on the CDR3 plus reference TRBV30 and TRBJ2-3, the full variable domain is SQTIHQWPATLVQPVGSPLSLECTVEGTSNPNLYWYRQAAGRGLQLLFYSVGIGQISSEVPQNLSASRPQDRQFILSSKKLLLSDSGFYLCAWSNFHSGEGDTQYFGPGTRLTVL.

Relative to its sample, this clonotype is medium-sized. The chain couples TRBV5-1 to TRBJ2-5; D is ambiguous. The CDR3 consists of 15 residues. From germline, CDR1 is SGHRS and CDR2 YFSETQ. V lost 0 bases and J lost 4, with 13 bases in between. The CDR3 is CASSLAGRPGETQYF. The CDR3, as DNA: TGCGCCAGCAGCTTGGCCGGTAGACCGGGAGAGACCCAGTACTTC.

This clonotype was picked up many times. This chain joins TRBV12-3 or TRBV12-4 and TRBJ1-4; TRBD1 matches at 7 bases. The CDR3 consists of 15 residues. V dropped 4 bases and J dropped 7; count of bases not matched to a gene: 9. DNA of the CDR3: TGTGCCAGCAGTTCCTCGGACAGACAGGGTGAAAAACTGTTTTTT. Protein sequence: CASSSSDRQGEKLFF.

By share of the sample, this clonotype is medium-sized (0.01 to 0.1%). The chain combines TRBV28 with TRBJ1-1; the D gene is possibly TRBD1 (5 bases). The V end was cut by 7 bases, the J end by 2 bases, with 14 bases between. The germline gives CDR1 MDHEN, CDR2 SYDVKM. The length of the CDR3 is 14 residues. CDR3 protein: CASINGGGNTEAFF. Here the CDR3 DNA reads TGTGCCAGCATCAATGGGGGGGGAAACACTGAAGCTTTCTTT. The full variable domain, its missing parts supplied by reference TRBV28 and TRBJ1-1, is DVKVTQSSRYLVKRTGEKVFLECVQDMDHENMFWYRQDPGLGLRLIYFSYDVKMKEKGDIPEGYSVSREKKERFSLILESASTNQTSMYLCASINGGGNTEAFFGQGTRLTVV.

This clonotype counts as large (0.1 to 1%). This chain links TRBV2 with TRBJ2-2; the match to TRBD1 covers 7 bases. This CDR3 contains 15 residues. J was trimmed by 4 bases and V by 0 bases; bases with no gene match: 2. The V gene's germline CDR1 is SNHLY and CDR2 FYNNEI. The CDR3 spells CASSEARTGTGELFF. CDR3 nucleotides: TGTGCCAGCAGTGAAGCCCGGACAGGCACCGGGGAGCTGTTTTTT.

This clonotype is labeled medium-sized. The chain carries TRBV5-6 and TRBJ1-6; D gene uncertain. Trimming removed 4 bases from V and 6 bases from J, with 8 bases in between. Germline CDR1 SGHDT, CDR2 YYEEEE. There are 13 residues in the CDR3. This CDR3 reads CASSPDPNSPLHF. The CDR3 DNA is TGTGCCAGCAGCCCCGACCCTAATTCACCCCTCCACTTT.